This entry is about one TCR beta chain. Its antigen is unidentified. These data belong to a study of tumor-infiltrating lymphocytes in primary liver carcinoma. Study as a whole: Yields of productive TCRbeta reads ranged from roughly 3.5 to 8 million per sample and were similar across tissue types.

Investigators took RNA and DNA out together from 20-30 mg of unsorted bulk tissue. Broader study findings: Only about 7-24% of top clones spanned all five tumor regions.

Losses at the gene ends were 0 bases for V and 5 bases for J; bases not matched to a gene: 15. The germline V gene encodes CDR1 MNHNS and CDR2 SASEGT. The CDR3 runs 18 residues. A constant-region primer primed TCR beta cDNA synthesis from about 530 ng of total RNA. Slightly modified ARM-PCR served as the procedure for the TCR beta libraries. These libraries came from three rounds of nested multiplex PCR. For 10 cycles apiece, the opening two PCR rounds ran with TRBV1-TRBV30 forward primers and a C-beta reverse primer. TCRdb fed the multiplex PCR reads into MiXCR, producing one record per CDR3 protein. The sample carries about 99,000 distinct CDR3 sequences, over 55% recorded once.

The sequencing sample was made of liver tumor tissue from sampling region 5. Subset defined: tumor region T5, tumor centre. The sequence came from a woman aged 55-70 years with primary liver carcinoma and hepatitis B virus infection. The rearrangement links TRBV6-1 to TRBJ1-1; 7 bases match TRBD1. CDR3 protein: CASSEAFRGLTGNTEAFF. The CDR3, as DNA: TGTGCCAGCAGTGAAGCGTTTAGGGGCCTGACAGGGAATACTGAAGCTTTCTTT.